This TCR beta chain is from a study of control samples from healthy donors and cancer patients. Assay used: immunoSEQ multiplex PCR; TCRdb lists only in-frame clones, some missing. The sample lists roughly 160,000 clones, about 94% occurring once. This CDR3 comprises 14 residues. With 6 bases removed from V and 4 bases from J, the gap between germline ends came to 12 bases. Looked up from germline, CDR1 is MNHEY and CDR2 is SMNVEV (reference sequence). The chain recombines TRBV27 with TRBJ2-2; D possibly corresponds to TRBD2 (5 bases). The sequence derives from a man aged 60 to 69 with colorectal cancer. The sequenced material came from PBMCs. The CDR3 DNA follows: TGTGCCAGCAGGCCCATCGGACTCACCGGGGAGCTGTTTTTT. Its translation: CASRPIGLTGELFF.